Shown below are 18 T cell receptor beta chains from a single sample sequenced in a study of shared clonotypes between healthy human individuals. Clones were sequenced by immunoSEQ multiplex PCR, and TCRdb holds only the in-frame ones, with some missing. The profile shows about 710,000 clones, roughly 72% of them singletons. Material: memory CD4+ T cells sorted from blood. Indicated subset: CD45RA-negative fraction. These receptors all come from a woman between 25 and 40 years old in good health.

This clone was seen a handful of times. The chain has TRBV30 and TRBJ2-1; possibly TRBD2 for D (6 bases). CDR1 and CDR2 from the germline V gene are GTSNPN and SVGIG (reference sequence). CDR3 length: 13 residues. Trimming cost V 6 bases and J 5 bases, with 14 bases left between them. CDR3 loop: CACCGNGDNEQFF. In DNA form, the CDR3 reads TGTGCCTGCTGCGGGAATGGTGACAATGAGCAGTTCTTC.

This clone was seen only a few times. The chain carries TRBV28 and TRBJ2-5; 11 nucleotides match TRBD2. Unmatched junction bases numbered 16, after V lost 1 base and J lost 3 bases. The CDR3 covers 20 residues. Looked up from germline, CDR1 is MDHEN and CDR2 is SYDVKM. The CDR3: CASSLSFRNSLAGGEETQYF. DNA of the CDR3: TGTGCCAGCAGTTTATCGTTCCGAAACAGCCTAGCGGGAGGTGAAGAGACCCAGTACTTC.

Only one count was recorded for this clone. The chain uses TRBV4-2 and TRBJ2-3, with a possible D match to TRBD2 (5 bases). In germline, CDR1 is LGHNA, CDR2 YNFKEQ. This CDR3 spans 17 amino acids. V gave up 0 bases and J gave up 6 bases, with 19 bases separating them. The DNA for the CDR3 is TGTGCCAGCAGCCAAGAGGAGGAAGCGGAAAGAGCGGATACGCAGTATTTT. As protein: CASSQEEEAERADTQYF.

The chain has TRBV18 and TRBJ1-5; unclear D gene. CDR1 is KGHSH, CDR2 LQKENI, per germline. V gave up 2 bases and J gave up 5 bases, with 10 bases separating them. The CDR3 loop spans 14 amino acids. The CDR3 sequence: CASSPIGIDQPQHF. DNA of the CDR3: TGTGCCAGCTCACCAATCGGGATCGATCAGCCCCAGCATTTT.

In this sample, this clone turned up once. The CDR3 protein is CASSLPGGDTDTQYF. For the CDR3, the DNA is TGTGCCAGCAGCTTACCGGGAGGGGACACAGATACGCAGTATTTT. The chain recombines TRBV5-4 with TRBJ2-3, with 8 bases aligning to TRBD2. Per germline, CDR1 SGHNT and CDR2 YYREEE (reference sequence). The V gene end was trimmed by 2 bases and the J gene end by 2 bases; junction bases not matched to a gene: 4. The CDR3 is 15 residues long.

In DNA, the CDR3 is TGTGCCACCAGACGAGAAAACAACGAGCAGTACTTC. Translated: CATRRENNEQYF. The chain uses TRBV5-4 and TRBJ2-7, with no clear D. The germline V gene encodes CDR1 SGHNT and CDR2 YYREEE (reference sequence). The V end was cut by 9 bases, the J end by 5 bases, with 15 bases between. The CDR3 totals 12 residues. Full variable domain (missing parts from reference TRBV5-4 and TRBJ2-7): ETGVTQSPTHLIKTRGQQVTLRCSSQSGHNTVSWYQQALGQGPQFIFQYYREEENGRGNFPPRFSGLQFPNYSSELNVNALELDDSALYLCATRRENNEQYFGPGTRLTVT.

This clone has a single count. V and J are TRBV5-4 and TRBJ1-2, with 7 bases lining up with TRBD1. V lost 9 bases and J lost 8; bases outside the gene matches: 10. CDR1 SGHNT and CDR2 YYREEE come from the germline V gene (reference sequence). The CDR3 totals 12 residues. The CDR3 loop reads CATGQSNSGYTF. CDR3 nucleotides: TGTGCCACGGGACAGTCGAACTCCGGCTACACCTTC.

The V gene is TRBV2, the J gene TRBJ2-3; 9 positions agree with TRBD2. This CDR3 region has 14 residues. CDR1 SNHLY and CDR2 FYNNEI come from the germline V gene. With V trimmed by 3 bases and J by 4 bases, 2 bases remained unmatched. CDR3 in amino acids: CASSDAGGADTQYF. The CDR3 DNA is TGTGCCAGCAGTGATGCGGGAGGGGCAGATACGCAGTATTTT.

The rearrangement uses TRBV21-1 and TRBJ2-7; whether TRBD2, the table's D call, matches the DNA was not checked. TRBV21-1 is an annotated pseudogene. CDR3 length: 17 amino acids. CDR3 DNA sequence: TGTGCCAGCAGCAGAAGGAGTAGGGGGGGCGGTTTATACGAGCAGTACTTC. Translating it yields CASSRRSRGGGLYEQYF.

The V call is TRBV9, the J call TRBJ2-6; TRBD1 is a possible D gene (5 bases). Germline CDR1 is SGDLS and CDR2 is YYNGEE. The length of the CDR3 is 17 residues. V was cut by 4 bases and J by 1 base, with 15 bases left in between. The CDR3 sequence: CASSPRPQGSGANVLTF. Here the CDR3 DNA reads TGTGCCAGCAGCCCCCGCCCGCAGGGTTCTGGGGCCAACGTCCTGACTTTC. Based on the CDR3 plus reference TRBV9 and TRBJ2-6, the full variable domain is DSGVTQTPKHLITATGQRVTLRCSPRSGDLSVYWYQQSLDQGLQFLIQYYNGEERAKGNILERFSAQQFPDLHSELNLSSLELGDSALYFCASSPRPQGSGANVLTFGAGSRLTVL.

The gene calls are TRBV5-1 and TRBJ2-1; 12 bases align to TRBD2. Unmatched junction bases numbered 3, after V lost 5 bases and J lost 9 bases. CDR1 and CDR2 from the germline V gene are SGHRS and YFSETQ. The CDR3 covers 13 residues. DNA for the CDR3: TGCGCCAGCAGGACTAGCGGGAGTAGTGAGCAGTTCTTC. Translating it yields CASRTSGSSEQFF.

The chain joins TRBV28 to TRBJ1-1; 7 bases match TRBD1. Germline CDR1 MDHEN, CDR2 SYDVKM. The V segment lost 8 bases and the J segment 1 base; nucleotides outside the gene matches: 10. This CDR3 spans 15 amino acids. CDR3 region: CASFVTGLGNTEAFF. CDR3 bases: TGTGCCAGCTTCGTGACAGGGCTTGGGAACACTGAAGCTTTCTTT.

V gene TRBV6-7 combines with J gene TRBJ1-1; D unclear. TRBV6-7 is an ORF, and what it does is uncertain. Between the trimmed V and J ends, which lost 5 bases and 2 bases, there was a span of 9 bases. The CDR3 totals 13 residues. The CDR3 region has the DNA TGTGCCAGCAGTAAAAAGTTAAACACTGAAGCTTTCTTT. Amino acids: CASSKKLNTEAFF.

The chain joins TRBV5-4 to TRBJ2-5; D might be TRBD1 or TRBD2, each matching 9 bases. The better agreement between TRBJ2-7 and the DNA end casts doubt on the J call. Germline-derived CDR1 and CDR2 are SGHNT and YYREEE (reference sequence). The CDR3 has 16 amino acids. The CDR3 region has the DNA TGTGCCAGCAGCGCGGGAGGGACAGGGAGAAACTACGAGCAGTACTTC. It translates to CASSAGGTGRNYEQYF.

The chain uses TRBV7-8 and TRBJ2-7, with D tentatively TRBD2 (7 bases). Between the trimmed V and J ends, which lost 5 bases and 6 bases, there was a span of 17 bases. In germline, CDR1 is SGHVS, CDR2 FQNEAQ. The CDR3 is 14 residues long. CDR3 coding DNA: TGTGCCAGCAGCGAGGGACACGGGGGGACCGAGCAGTACTTC. This translates into CASSEGHGGTEQYF.

The rearrangement uses TRBV19 and TRBJ2-1, with D possibly being TRBD2 (6 bases). Germline assignment: CDR1 LNHDA and CDR2 SQIVND (reference sequence). The V end was cut by 6 bases, the J end by 5 bases, with 17 bases between. The CDR3 extends over 15 amino acids. CDR3 sequence: CASSKAGRPHNEQFF. The CDR3 DNA reads TGTGCCAGTAGCAAGGCCGGGAGACCCCACAATGAGCAGTTCTTC.

J is TRBJ2-7 and V is TRBV6-6, with TRBD1 matching 11 bases. CDR1 and CDR2 from the germline V gene are MNHNY and SVGAGI (reference sequence). The CDR3 extends over 14 amino acids. V shed 6 bases and J 5 bases; nucleotides not matched to a gene: 6. The CDR3: CASRRQGQGDEQYF. The CDR3 nucleotides are TGTGCCAGCAGACGCCAGGGACAGGGGGACGAGCAGTACTTC.

The J gene is TRBJ1-5, the V gene TRBV11-2; D is undetermined. V lost 6 bases, J lost 8 bases, and 8 bases lay in between. The length of the CDR3 is 11 residues. CDR1 and CDR2 from the germline V gene are SGHAT and FQNNGV. The CDR3 DNA reads as TGTGCCAGCAGGGGGAGGGAGCCCCAGCATTTT. This gives the protein CASRGREPQHF.